This TCR beta chain was recorded in a study of cytomegalovirus exposure and HLA in healthy donors. CDR3 size: 14 residues. Trimming stripped 6 bases from V and 7 bases from J, with 16 bases between. Per germline, CDR1 MNHEY and CDR2 SVGAGI. About this clone: Its antigen is still unknown.

PCR employed 60 Vbeta and 13 Jbeta primers. TCRdb keeps only in-frame clones here, not all; method: immunoSEQ multiplex PCR. The table includes roughly 150,000 clones, 70% to 80% detected once. General study findings and limits: Later on, analysis showed that most CMV-associated TCR beta chains appeared to be HLA-restricted.

The chain recombines TRBV6-5 with TRBJ1-3, with a weak D call TRBD1 (5 bases). The sample consisted of PBMCs. The sequence was collected from a man aged 40-55 years in good health and CMV-seropositive. CDR3 DNA: TGTGCCAGCAGGTGGGGGGAGGCTGAGAACACCATATATTTT. It encodes CASRWGEAENTIYF.